This T cell receptor beta chain originates from a study of shared clonotypes between healthy human individuals. Points from the study as a whole: Across subsets, estimated richness was generally greater for naive than for memory populations.

Per the original methods: Junction-only immunoSEQ sequences carried no quality scores, so filtering differed. Profiled with immunoSEQ multiplex PCR; TCRdb holds only in-frame clones, not every one. V and J calls and clone size come straight from that table; D and trimming were deduced from the DNA. The table records about 120,000 clones, about 63% of them present only once. There were no recent acute infections or vaccinations among the donors, who were healthy HIV-negative adults. A word on this clone: Antigen specificity is unknown.

After removal of 5 bases from V and 3 bases from J, the junction contained 3 bases not matched to a gene. The length of the CDR3 is 14 residues. The V gene's germline CDR1 is SEHNR and CDR2 FQNEAQ (reference sequence). Sequencing was done on a sample of memory CD8+ T cells sorted from blood. Subset meaning: CD45RO+ cells pooled with CCR7-negative TemRA cells. This sequence joins TRBV7-9 and TRBJ2-7, with 11 bases lining up with TRBD1. The receptor comes from a woman aged 30 to 39 in good health. In DNA form, the CDR3 reads TGTGCCAGCAGCCGGACAGGGGGCATCTACGAGCAGTACTTC. Amino acids: CASSRTGGIYEQYF.